This T cell receptor (beta chain) was obtained from a study of T cell clonality in common variable immunodeficiency. In this sample, this clone turned up many times. The read stops 3 residues short of the end of the CDR3; the missing end is completed from the germline J gene. The V and J ends lost 3 bases and 5 bases, in that order; junction bases with no gene match: 6. In germline, CDR1 is DFQATT, CDR2 SNEGSKA (reference sequence). The CDR3 has 14 amino acids. Generated by immunoSEQ multiplex PCR, the TCRdb table keeps only in-frame clones and is missing some. The sample shows about 52,000 clones, none of them appearing just once.

Sequencing was carried out using peripheral blood mononuclear cells. This receptor was obtained from a person aged 18 to 69 in good health. The chain combines TRBV20-1 with TRBJ2-1; 8 positions agree with TRBD2. The chain's CDR3 is CSASGGALDNEQFF. CDR3 DNA (partial): TGCAGTGCTAGCGGGGGGGCCTTAGACAATGAG.